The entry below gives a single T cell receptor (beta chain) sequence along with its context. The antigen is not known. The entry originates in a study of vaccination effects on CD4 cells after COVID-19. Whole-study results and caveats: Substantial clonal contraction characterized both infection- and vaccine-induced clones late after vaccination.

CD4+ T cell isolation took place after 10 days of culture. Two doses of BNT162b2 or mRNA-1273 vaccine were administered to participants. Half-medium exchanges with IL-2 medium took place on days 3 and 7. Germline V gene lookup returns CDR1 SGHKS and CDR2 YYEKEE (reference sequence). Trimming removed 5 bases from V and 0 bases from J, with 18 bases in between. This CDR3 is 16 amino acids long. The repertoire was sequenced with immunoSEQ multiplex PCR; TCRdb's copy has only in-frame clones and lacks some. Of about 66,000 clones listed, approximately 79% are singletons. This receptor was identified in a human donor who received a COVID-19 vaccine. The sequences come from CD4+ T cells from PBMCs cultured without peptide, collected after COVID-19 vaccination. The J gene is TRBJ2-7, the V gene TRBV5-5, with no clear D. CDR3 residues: CASSRSLAESSYEQYV. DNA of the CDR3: TGTGCCAGCAGTCGGTCGCTGGCGGAGAGCTCCTACGAGCAGTACGTC.